What follows describes a single TCR beta chain. Only in-frame clones appear in the TCRdb table, and some are missing; sequencing was by immunoSEQ multiplex PCR. The table has under 200,000 clones, around four fifths seen once. The CDR3 is 14 residues long. The data originate from a study of blood T cell repertoires in COVID-19. About the study: Some COVID-19 samples were acute and others convalescent; all came from the United States, Italy and Spain.

The sequence was obtained from a woman aged 70-85 years who had recovered from COVID-19. Source material: peripheral blood. The chain recombines TRBV21-1 with TRBJ1-1; the table's D call, TRBD1, has no DNA check behind it. TRBV21-1 is a documented pseudogene. The CDR3 region is CASSKWQTNTEAFF. The CDR3 DNA reads as TGTGCCAGCAGCAAGTGGCAAACGAACACTGAAGCTTTCTTT.